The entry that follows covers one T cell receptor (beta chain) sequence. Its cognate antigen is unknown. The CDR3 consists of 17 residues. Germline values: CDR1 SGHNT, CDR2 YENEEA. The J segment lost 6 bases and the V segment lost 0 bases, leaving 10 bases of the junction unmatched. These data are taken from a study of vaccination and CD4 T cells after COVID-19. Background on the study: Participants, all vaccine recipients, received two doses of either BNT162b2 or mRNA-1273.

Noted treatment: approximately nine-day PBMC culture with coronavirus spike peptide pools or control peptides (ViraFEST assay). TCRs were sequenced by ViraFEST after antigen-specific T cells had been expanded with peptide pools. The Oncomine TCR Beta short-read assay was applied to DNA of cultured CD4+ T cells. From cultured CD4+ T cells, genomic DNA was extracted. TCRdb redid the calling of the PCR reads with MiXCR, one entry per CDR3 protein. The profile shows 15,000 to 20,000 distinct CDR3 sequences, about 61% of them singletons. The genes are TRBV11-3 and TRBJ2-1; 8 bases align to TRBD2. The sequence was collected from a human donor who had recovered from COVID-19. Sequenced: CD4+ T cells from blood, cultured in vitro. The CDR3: CASSLDVTGTRLNEQFF. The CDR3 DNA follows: TGTGCCAGCAGCTTAGACGTTACCGGGACTAGACTCAATGAGCAGTTCTTC. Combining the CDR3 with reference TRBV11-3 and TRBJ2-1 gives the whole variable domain EAGVVQSPRYKIIEKKQPVAFWCNPISGHNTLYWYLQNLGQGPELLIRYENEEAVDDSQLPKDRFSAERLKGVDSTLKIQPAELGDSAVYLCASSLDVTGTRLNEQFFGPGTRLTVL.